A single sample gave rise to the 2 T cell receptor beta chains below, sequenced in a study of blood T cell repertoires in COVID-19. Profiling relied on immunoSEQ multiplex PCR, and the TCRdb table lists in-frame clones only, not all of them. The sample gives tens of thousands of clones, around nine tenths of which show up once; around 0.4% is in the top ten. Input material: peripheral blood. The receptors come from a human donor in a cohort sampled during active COVID-19.

This clone was counted only a few times. This sequence joins TRBV2 and TRBJ1-5; 7 bases are a match to TRBD1. Germline V gene lookup returns CDR1 SNHLY and CDR2 FYNNEI. This CDR3 has 13 amino acids. J lost 7 bases, V lost 6 bases, and 6 bases had no gene match. The CDR3 is CASRGAGGQPQHF. DNA for the CDR3: TGTGCCAGCAGGGGGGCAGGGGGGCAGCCCCAGCATTTT.

J is TRBJ1-2 and V is TRBV10-3; 7 nucleotides match TRBD1. V was clipped by 0 bases and J by 4 bases; unmatched bases: 11. Per germline, CDR1 ENHRY and CDR2 SYGVKD. The CDR3 is 17 amino acids. CDR3 DNA: TGTGCCATCAGTGAGTCGATAGGGGGCAATGAACCCTATGGCTACACCTTC. This encodes CAISESIGGNEPYGYTF.